The 27 T cell receptor beta chains in this list originate from one sample, sequenced in a study of OX40 agonist ivuxolimab in advanced cancers. The repertoire was sequenced with immunoSEQ multiplex PCR; TCRdb's copy has only in-frame clones and lacks some. The table lists about 40,000 clones, roughly nine tenths of them singletons. The material was CD4+ or CD8+ T cells sorted from blood, obtained in a trial of the OX40 agonist ivuxolimab. The receptors stem from an adult with an advanced solid tumor such as melanoma, head and neck, liver or kidney cancer.

This chain uses TRBV20-1 with TRBJ1-1, with 8 bases aligning to TRBD1. Germline V gives CDR1 DFQATT, CDR2 SNEGSKA (reference sequence). The CDR3 extends over 11 amino acids. Losses at the gene ends were 6 bases for V and 10 bases for J; bases not matched to a gene: 7. The CDR3 DNA follows: TGCAGTGCACTGACAGGGGATTTAGCTTTCTTT. Translated, it gives CSALTGDLAFF.

The CDR3 DNA sequence: TGTGCCAGCGAGGGAAGGGAGACCCAGTACTTC. Its translation is CASEGRETQYF. This rearrangement joins TRBV6-1 to TRBJ2-5; D is possibly TRBD2 (5 bases). The ends were cut back, 8 bases at V and 5 bases at J, with 9 bases in the middle. The length of the CDR3 is 11 residues. Germline V gene data show CDR1 as MNHNS and CDR2 as SASEGT.

The chain employs TRBV5-1 and TRBJ1-2; the D gene is possibly TRBD1 (6 bases). The V gene's germline CDR1 is SGHRS and CDR2 YFSETQ. V was clipped by 0 bases and J by 7 bases, with 10 bases between them. This CDR3 spans 13 amino acids. The CDR3 spells CASSLGGLSGYTF. The CDR3 bases are TGCGCCAGCAGCTTGGGGGGGCTGAGTGGCTACACCTTC.

The genes are TRBV5-4 and TRBJ2-7; D is possibly TRBD2 (6 bases). Germline CDR1 is SGHNT and CDR2 is YYREEE (reference sequence). V lost 4 bases to trimming and J lost 7 bases, with 12 bases between them. This CDR3 is 12 amino acids long. The chain's CDR3 is CASSPGTREQYF. CDR3 nucleotide sequence: TGTGCCAGCAGCCCAGGGACTCGAGAGCAGTACTTC.

V usage is TRBV7-8 and J usage is TRBJ2-5, with 11 nucleotides matching TRBD2. With V trimmed by 3 bases and J by 5 bases, 5 bases remained unmatched. Germline V gives CDR1 SGHVS, CDR2 FQNEAQ. CDR3 length: 15 residues. The chain's CDR3 is CASSFSGGDWETQYF. CDR3 nucleotides: TGTGCCAGCAGCTTTAGCGGGGGGGATTGGGAGACCCAGTACTTC.

This clone was recorded only once. The V gene is TRBV6-1, the J gene TRBJ1-2, with D unresolved. With 3 bases removed from V and 5 bases from J, the gap between germline ends came to 10 bases. From germline, CDR1 is MNHNS and CDR2 SASEGT. This CDR3 spans 13 amino acids. The CDR3: CASSDYREYGYTF. CDR3 DNA: TGTGCCAGCAGTGATTACAGAGAATATGGCTACACCTTC.

The V call is TRBV7-3, the J call TRBJ1-1, with D unresolved. Trimming removed 2 bases from V and 4 bases from J, with 8 bases in between. The V gene's germline CDR1 is SGHTA and CDR2 FQGTGA. The CDR3 is 13 amino acids. In DNA form, the CDR3 reads TGTGCCAGCAGCTTAGACGGAAGCACTGAAGCTTTCTTT. Residues: CASSLDGSTEAFF. Using reference TRBV7-3 and TRBJ1-1 for the parts outside the CDR3, the full variable domain is GAGVSQTPSNKVTEKGKYVELRCDPISGHTALYWYRQSLGQGPEFLIYFQGTGAADDSGLPNDRFFAVRPEGSVSTLKIQRTERGDSAVYLCASSLDGSTEAFFGQGTRLTVV.

The V and J genes are TRBV7-9 and TRBJ2-3; D ambiguous. Trimming took 3 bases from V and 0 from J, leaving 7 bases between them. CDR1 and CDR2 (germline): SEHNR, FQNEAQ (reference sequence). CDR3 length equals 14 residues. In DNA form, the CDR3 reads TGTGCCAGCAGCTTCGCGACTAGCACAGATACGCAGTATTTT. Translating gives CASSFATSTDTQYF. The whole variable domain, remainder taken from reference TRBV7-9 and TRBJ2-3, is DTGVSQNPRHKITKRGQNVTFRCDPISEHNRLYWYRQTLGQGPEFLTYFQNEAQLEKSRLLSDRFSAERPKGSFSTLEIQRTEQGDSAMYLCASSFATSTDTQYFGPGTRLTVL.

V is TRBV7-6 and J is TRBJ1-3; a possible D gene is TRBD1 (5 bases). CDR3 length: 17 amino acids. Germline-derived CDR1 and CDR2 are SGHVS and FNYEAQ. The V end was cut by 5 bases, the J end by 4 bases, with 21 bases between. CDR3 in amino acids: CASSLQNPRVGGNTIYF. The CDR3 nucleotides are TGTGCCAGCAGCCTACAAAACCCCAGGGTAGGAGGAAACACCATATATTTT.

V and J are TRBV30 and TRBJ2-5, with 7 bases fitting TRBD2. Judging by the DNA end, TRBJ2-7 fits better; the J call may be wrong. The CDR3 runs 13 residues. In germline, CDR1 is GTSNPN, CDR2 SVGIG (reference sequence). The CDR3 loop is CAWGGVEGYEQYF. The CDR3 bases are TGTGCCTGGGGGGGGGTTGAGGGCTACGAGCAGTACTTC.

The chain couples TRBV4-1 to TRBJ2-3; 8 positions agree with TRBD1. After removal of 3 bases from V and 3 bases from J, the junction contained 8 bases not matched to a gene. The CDR3 totals 16 residues. In germline, CDR1 is MGHRA, CDR2 YSYEKL. The chain's CDR3 is CASSHRQGILTDTQYF. DNA for the CDR3: TGCGCCAGCAGCCATCGACAGGGGATTTTGACAGATACGCAGTATTTT.

The chain links TRBV30 to TRBJ2-2; TRBD2 matches 8 bases. Trimming removed 4 bases from V and 2 bases from J; junction bases left unmatched: 6. The CDR3 sequence is 15 residues long. Germline assignment: CDR1 GTSNPN and CDR2 SVGIG (reference sequence). The CDR3, as DNA: TGTGCCTGGAACGTCGGGGGGGCCAACACCGGGGAGCTGTTTTTT. Translation: CAWNVGGANTGELFF. The variable domain in full, with the rest retrieved from reference TRBV30 and TRBJ2-2, is SQTIHQWPATLVQPVGSPLSLECTVEGTSNPNLYWYRQAAGRGLQLLFYSVGIGQISSEVPQNLSASRPQDRQFILSSKKLLLSDSGFYLCAWNVGGANTGELFFGEGSRLTVL.

The J gene is TRBJ2-1, the V gene TRBV11-3, with a possible D match to TRBD1 (5 bases). The V gene lost 5 bases and the J gene lost 3 bases, with 20 bases spanning the gap. Germline V gene sequence: CDR1 SGHNT, CDR2 YENEEA. The CDR3 loop spans 17 amino acids. The CDR3 loop reads CASSRQQDSLDYNEQFF. The CDR3 DNA follows: TGTGCCAGCAGCCGCCAACAGGATAGCCTGGACTACAATGAGCAGTTCTTC.

The chain recombines TRBV6-1 with TRBJ1-2, with 10 bases lining up with TRBD1. The V gene end was trimmed by 6 bases and the J gene end by 6 bases; junction bases not matched to a gene: 4. From germline, CDR1 is MNHNS and CDR2 SASEGT. This CDR3 comprises 13 residues. The DNA of the CDR3 is TGTGCCAGCAGGACAGGGGGCAATGATGGCTACACCTTC. Its translation is CASRTGGNDGYTF.

V gene TRBV19 combines with J gene TRBJ1-5; 11 nucleotides match TRBD1. V lost 8 bases to trimming and J lost 10 bases; unmatched junction nucleotides: 13. The CDR3 extends over 15 amino acids. Germline CDR1 and CDR2: LNHDA and SQIVND (reference sequence). The chain's CDR3 is CASSLDGTGGPPQHF. CDR3 nucleotides: TGTGCCAGTTCATTAGATGGGACAGGGGGTCCACCCCAGCATTTT.

The chain couples TRBV19 to TRBJ2-5, with 11 bases identical to TRBD2. Looked up from germline, CDR1 is LNHDA and CDR2 is SQIVND (reference sequence). The CDR3 totals 17 residues. The J segment lost 2 bases and the V segment lost 6 bases, leaving 11 bases of the junction unmatched. The CDR3 bases are TGTGCCAGTAGCGAGGGGACTAGCGGCGCCCGGCAAGAGACCCAGTACTTC. Protein: CASSEGTSGARQETQYF.

In nucleotides, the CDR3 is TGTGCCAGCACCCGAGGGGGATCCTCAGGGGAGCAGTTCTTC. This encodes CASTRGGSSGEQFF. The rearrangement uses TRBV14 and TRBJ2-1, with D perhaps matching TRBD1 (6 bases). Trimming removed 7 bases from V and 10 bases from J, with 20 bases in between. The germline V gene has CDR1 SGHDN and CDR2 FVKESK. This CDR3 is built from 14 residues.

The J gene is TRBJ1-2, the V gene TRBV5-6, with no clear D. The CDR3 runs to 14 residues. Per germline, CDR1 SGHDT and CDR2 YYEEEE. V dropped 4 bases and J dropped 2 bases, with 12 bases sitting between them. The chain's CDR3 is CASSPWRNNYGYTF. The CDR3 DNA reads TGTGCCAGCAGCCCCTGGAGGAACAACTATGGCTACACCTTC.

This chain uses TRBV10-3 with TRBJ2-6, with TRBD1 matching over 11 bases. V shed 4 bases and J 2 bases; nucleotides not matched to a gene: 4. Germline CDR1 and CDR2: ENHRY and SYGVKD. CDR3 length equals 17 residues. CDR3 region: CAISAGGQGAGANVLTF. The CDR3 DNA is TGTGCCATCAGTGCAGGGGGACAGGGGGCTGGGGCCAACGTCCTGACTTTC.

V gene TRBV6-5 combines with J gene TRBJ1-2; 7 positions match TRBD1. From germline, CDR1 is MNHEY and CDR2 SVGAGI. There are 12 residues in the CDR3. Unmatched junction bases numbered 3, after V lost 4 bases and J lost 7 bases. The CDR3 reads CASSSGGFGYTF. The DNA of the CDR3 is TGTGCCAGCAGTTCAGGGGGGTTTGGCTACACCTTC.

This rearrangement joins TRBV5-5 to TRBJ1-4; TRBD1 might be the D (5 bases). This CDR3 has 15 residues. The V and J ends lost 4 bases and 5 bases respectively, with 15 bases between them. The germline gives CDR1 SGHKS, CDR2 YYEKEE (reference sequence). CDR3 residues: CASSLPGPGNEKLFF. The CDR3 DNA follows: TGTGCCAGCAGCCTACCAGGGCCCGGGAATGAAAAACTGTTTTTT.

J is TRBJ2-4 and V is TRBV18; D tentatively reads TRBD1 or TRBD2 (6 bases each). CDR1 is KGHSH, CDR2 LQKENI, per germline. The CDR3 runs 18 residues. The ends were cut back, 3 bases at V and 0 bases at J, with 18 bases in the middle. CDR3 bases: TGTGCCAGCTCACCGACAGCAGGAGGGGGGATAGCCAAAAACATTCAGTACTTC. This codes for CASSPTAGGGIAKNIQYF.

The chain recombines TRBV5-1 with TRBJ2-7; TRBD1 agrees at 7 bases. Germline assignment: CDR1 SGHRS and CDR2 YFSETQ. The CDR3 runs 14 residues. The V gene end was trimmed by 4 bases and the J gene end by 0 bases; junction bases not matched to a gene: 4. In nucleotides, the CDR3 is TGCGCCAGCAGCCCCGGGGACAGCTCCTACGAGCAGTACTTC. It yields the protein CASSPGDSSYEQYF.

The V and J genes are TRBV2 and TRBJ1-5, with 9 bases identical to TRBD1. The CDR3 spans 14 residues. Germline V gene lookup returns CDR1 SNHLY and CDR2 FYNNEI. The V gene end was trimmed by 4 bases and the J gene end by 7 bases; junction bases not matched to a gene: 5. Here the CDR3 DNA reads TGTGCCAGCAGTGGATCGGACAGGGGACAGCCCCAGCATTTT. It codes for CASSGSDRGQPQHF.

The chain carries TRBV6-5 and TRBJ1-5; D remains unclear. V was trimmed by 0 bases and J by 6 bases, leaving 12 bases between them. Germline CDR1 MNHEY, CDR2 SVGAGI. This CDR3 spans 15 amino acids. CDR3 in DNA: TGTGCCAGCAGTTACTCGTTCTCACCCGGTCAGCCCCAGCATTTT. This sequence encodes CASSYSFSPGQPQHF.

The chain combines TRBV10-1 with TRBJ2-3; 10 bases align to TRBD2. V shed 4 bases, J shed 4 bases, and the junction held 11 bases outside the gene matches. This CDR3 has 17 residues. Germline CDR1 and CDR2: WNHNN and SYGVQD (reference sequence). The CDR3 region is CASSGDQRGGSADTQYF. CDR3 coding DNA: TGCGCCAGCAGTGGGGATCAGCGGGGGGGCTCCGCAGATACGCAGTATTTT.

The J gene is TRBJ1-5, the V gene TRBV2; tentative D call: TRBD1 (5 bases). V lost 5 bases to trimming and J lost 4 bases, with 9 bases between them. This CDR3 is 13 amino acids long. Germline CDR1 SNHLY, CDR2 FYNNEI. Here the CDR3 reads CASSKGENQPQHF. For the CDR3, the DNA is TGTGCCAGCAGTAAAGGGGAGAATCAGCCCCAGCATTTT.